Below, 8 T cell receptor beta chains from the same sample are listed, as sequenced in a study of T cells in Graves' hyperthyroidism and ophthalmopathy. Amplified TCR beta CDR3 regions derived from RNA transcripts. The study used the HTBI primer set for a first-round RT-PCR of the TCR CDR3. TCRdb processed the multiplex PCR reads anew with MiXCR; each CDR3 protein has one entry. The table records roughly 510,000 distinct CDR3 sequences, 35% to 50% of them present only once. The specimen sequenced was peripheral blood or thyroid tissue (not recorded which). Source of these receptors: an adult woman with Graves' disease, either hyperthyroidism or ophthalmopathy (not recorded which).

This clonotype appeared a few times. Lacking the conserved final phenylalanine or tryptophan, this CDR3 likely reflects a read error. Because the CDR3's place on the DNA is in doubt, the DNA is left out and the CDR3 is given as listed by TCRdb. The rearrangement joins TRBV7-2 to TRBJ2-7; TRBD2, the table's D call, lacks a check against the DNA. The CDR3 has 9 residues if both end residues are counted. Germline V gene data show CDR1 as SGHTA and CDR2 as FQGNSA. This chain's CDR3 is CASSWGLAG.

This clonotype appeared a few times. This chain connects TRBV7-9 to TRBJ2-7; 11 nucleotides line up with TRBD2. Germline assignment: CDR1 SEHNR and CDR2 FQNEAQ (reference sequence). The CDR3 sequence is 18 residues long. V lost 4 bases, J lost 0 bases, and 11 bases stayed unmatched. CDR3 in amino acids: CASSSLTLAGGSSYEQYF. CDR3 coding DNA: TGTGCCAGCAGCTCCCTGACCTTAGCGGGAGGGAGCTCCTACGAGCAGTACTTC. Full variable domain (rest looked up from reference TRBV7-9 and TRBJ2-7): DTGVSQNPRHKITKRGQNVTFRCDPISEHNRLYWYRQTLGQGPEFLTYFQNEAQLEKSRLLSDRFSAERPKGSFSTLEIQRTEQGDSAMYLCASSSLTLAGGSSYEQYFGPGTRLTVT.

The CDR3 region has the DNA TGCAGTGCTATATCGACACGGGACGGGACCCAGTACTTC. Its protein is CSAISTRDGTQYF. The rearrangement joins TRBV20-1 to TRBJ2-5, with D perhaps assigned TRBD1 or TRBD2 (5 bases each). This CDR3 is 13 amino acids long. CDR1 and CDR2 (germline): DFQATT, SNEGSKA (reference sequence). The ends were cut back, 4 bases at V and 7 bases at J, with 16 bases in the middle.

Concerning this clonotype itself: A read error may explain this, as a much larger clone is one base away. This chain links TRBV24-1 with TRBJ1-2, with 8 bases lining up with TRBD1. Germline V gene sequence: CDR1 KGHDR, CDR2 SFDVKD. V was pared by 7 bases and J by 4 bases, with 4 bases of the junction left unmatched. The CDR3 runs to 13 residues. CDR3 DNA sequence: TGTGCCACCAGCCAACAGGGGGGCTATGGCTACACCTTC. This codes for CATSQQGGYGYTF.

This clonotype appeared many times. The chain couples TRBV6-2 or TRBV6-3 to TRBJ2-2; tentative D call: TRBD2 (6 bases). There are 20 residues in the CDR3. CDR1 MNHEY and CDR2 SVGEGT come from the germline V gene. Between the trimmed V and J ends, which lost 0 bases and 1 base, there was a span of 21 bases. The CDR3 coding sequence is TGTGCCAGCAGTTACTCGTATCAAGTCGGGAGAGTCGGGAACACCGGGGAGCTGTTTTTT. It is translated as CASSYSYQVGRVGNTGELFF.

V and J are TRBV7-2 and TRBJ1-1, with D hard to call. The V end lost 1 base, the J end lost 4 bases, and 10 bases lay between the germline ends. The germline CDR1 and CDR2 sequences are SGHTA and FQGNSA. The CDR3 totals 14 residues. The CDR3 loop reads CASSLDFWITEAFF. DNA for the CDR3: TGTGCCAGCAGCTTAGACTTTTGGATCACTGAAGCTTTCTTT.

This clonotype turned up a few times. One end of the junction does not line up with germline, which may come from a read error. The genes are TRBV25-1 and TRBJ2-3, with 11 positions matching TRBD2. CDR3 length: 12 residues. Germline loops: CDR1 MGHDK, CDR2 SYGVNS. The CDR3 bases are TGTGCCAGCAGTGTGGGACTAGCGGACCTTCTTTTT. This sequence encodes CASSVGLADLLF.

The V gene is TRBV2, the J gene TRBJ1-1, with TRBD1 matching over 7 bases. After removal of 3 bases from V and 7 bases from J, the junction contained 8 bases not matched to a gene. Germline V gene data show CDR1 as SNHLY and CDR2 as FYNNEI. The CDR3 has 14 amino acids. The CDR3 bases are TGTGCCAGCAGTGAGGGGGACAGCCCTAATGAAGCTTTCTTT. Amino acids: CASSEGDSPNEAFF.